This section outlines one T cell receptor beta chain sequence together with its context. This clonotype has a count of ten or more. The target of this receptor is not known. No much larger clonotype is one base removed from it; base qualities were not supplied. Libraries came from RACE. Instrument on record: NextSeq 500. During library preparation, unique molecular identifiers were attached to individual cDNA molecules so that TCRs could be counted in a quantitative, reproducible way. Both TCR alpha and TCR beta chains were sequenced from each blood RNA sample. In the source study's methods: A median of around 96,000 TCRs per sample was observed, with a range of 23,224 to 690,600. V, J and CDR3 annotation of the TCR reads was performed with the Decombinator software suite. To make PS versus PT1 abundance plots, every sample was subsampled to the same number of TCRs (28,000). Expanded TCRs were defined as absent before sensitization and observed at least eight times at the 2-week time point. The raw public data were reprocessed by TCRdb itself: fastp quality trimming at Q25, MiXCR clonotype calling, in-frame beta chains only. Each CDR3 protein appears once, grouped with its most common genes and DNA. The V and J calls, along with clone size, are taken from TCRdb and not from the paper's own processing. The sample table shows some 400,000 distinct CDR3 sequences, and 5.1% are seen once. The top ten clones comprise approximately 2.8% of the sample.

The sample originates from a study of human T cells and chemical hapten exposure (dated by TCRdb to about 2021). Notes on the research overall: For sensitization, 2% DPC in acetone was applied to an approximately 2 cm by approximately 2 cm area of upper inner arm skin. Patient blood was sampled pre-sensitization (week 0) and at 2, 6 and about 24 weeks after DPC sensitization. Throughout the study period of roughly 24 weeks, patients also received therapeutic DPC doses to the scalp every week. The patient cohort, mostly female, included alopecia areata with under or over 50% scalp involvement, alopecia totalis and alopecia universalis. Libraries were combined into a pool for sequencing, and differences in TCR yield between samples came mainly from small differences in library volumes within the pool. Patch testing was performed on the upper back with Finn chambers containing 0.01% DPC, and the patch tests were scored after 6 days according to International Contact Dermatitis Research Group standards. This study followed changes in the peripheral blood TCR repertoire in vivo during primary and secondary sensitization of alopecia patients to the hapten diphenylcyclopropenone (DPC). Blood for TCR sequencing was provided by twenty-nine alopecia patients at one to four time points (pre-sensitization, 2, 6 and 24 weeks).

A distance of 11 bases separates the germline ends of V and J, which lose 2 bases and 9 bases respectively. The germline V gene sets CDR1 to SQVTM and CDR2 to ANQGSEA. Measured from the cysteine to the phenylalanine, the CDR3 is 12 residues long. The CDR3 DNA has 36 bases and is translated from base 1. Taken with the paper, the label for time point translates to: pre-sensitization, week 0. What this sample's treatment or condition label stands for: therapeutic diphenylcyclopropenone sensitization with weekly scalp DPC. At each patch-test visit, blood was drawn before the patch test was applied. Eligible patients were aged 18 to 70, diagnosed with alopecia, deemed suitable for DPC therapy, and excluded if pregnant. Unfractionated whole blood was collected in Tempus Blood RNA tubes, and total RNA was extracted from that blood. The research as a whole found: The number of TCRs above 1 in 1000 frequency did not change with DPC sensitization; there was no evidence of global repertoire structure alterations. Repeated subsampling changed both the strength of the expansion versus patch-test correlation and the threshold at which that correlation became significant. The number of PT1 expanded TCRs positively correlated with patch test score, significant at thresholds 8, 16 and 32 but not 4. Alopecia, a presumed autoimmune disease, was present in all patients, so the immune response of the patients might differ from that of healthy individuals. Expanded TCRs formed significantly more large CDR3 similarity clusters than pre-sensitization or healthy control sets, consistent with antigen-driven responses.

The specimen was whole blood, collected in connection with sensitization to the hapten diphenylcyclopropenone (DPC). This receptor was taken from a woman between 50 and 59 years old with alopecia areata. Some clones in this sample may be carry-over from other donors' samples. In this chain, TRBV29-1 is recombined with TRBJ2-1; the D gene is possibly TRBD1, with 5 bases matching. The nucleotide sequence reads as follows: TGCAGCGTTGAAAGGGGTGGACGTGAGCAGTTCTTC. This encodes CSVERGGREQFF.